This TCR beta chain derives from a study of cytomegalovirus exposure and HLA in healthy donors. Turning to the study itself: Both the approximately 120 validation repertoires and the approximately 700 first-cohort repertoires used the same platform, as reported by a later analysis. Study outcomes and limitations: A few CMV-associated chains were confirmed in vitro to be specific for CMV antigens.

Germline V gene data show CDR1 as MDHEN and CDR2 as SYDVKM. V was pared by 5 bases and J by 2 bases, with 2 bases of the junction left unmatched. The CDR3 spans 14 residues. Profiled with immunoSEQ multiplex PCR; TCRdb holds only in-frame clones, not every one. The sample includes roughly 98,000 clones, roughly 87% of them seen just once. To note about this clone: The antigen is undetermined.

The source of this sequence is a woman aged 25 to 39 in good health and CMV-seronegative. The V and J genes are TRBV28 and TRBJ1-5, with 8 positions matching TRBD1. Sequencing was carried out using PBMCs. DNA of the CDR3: TGTGCCAGCAGTACAGGGGGACGCAATCAGCCCCAGCATTTT. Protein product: CASSTGGRNQPQHF.